Listed here are 14 T cell receptor beta chains from one sample, sequenced in a study of blood T cell repertoires in COVID-19. Produced via immunoSEQ multiplex PCR; TCRdb's table is partial and in-frame only. This table has about 95,000 clones, roughly nine tenths appearing once. The sequenced material came from peripheral blood. The source is a man in his sixties with COVID-19, enrolled during active disease.

The rearrangement joins TRBV12-3 or TRBV12-4 to TRBJ1-2; D gene unclear. Trimming removed 2 bases from V and 7 bases from J, with 11 bases in between. This CDR3 comprises 13 residues. In nucleotides, the CDR3 is TGTGCCAGCAGTTTAATCAGGTTTGGTGGCTACACCTTC. Its translation is CASSLIRFGGYTF.

The chain recombines TRBV9 with TRBJ1-2; TRBD1 aligns across 8 bases. This CDR3 is built from 12 residues. The J segment lost 10 bases and the V segment lost 4 bases, leaving 6 bases of the junction unmatched. Germline assignment: CDR1 SGDLS and CDR2 YYNGEE. The DNA of the CDR3 is TGTGCCAGCAGCCCCCAGACAGGGGACTACACCTTC. As protein: CASSPQTGDYTF.

V and J are TRBV12-3 or TRBV12-4 and TRBJ1-5, with D hard to call. V lost 0 bases to trimming and J lost 6 bases, with 6 bases between them. The CDR3 is 13 amino acids. The CDR3 sequence is CASSLATRQPQHF. The CDR3 nucleotides are TGTGCCAGCAGTTTAGCCACACGTCAGCCCCAGCATTTT.

The genes are TRBV2 and TRBJ2-7; 9 bases match TRBD1. The V segment lost 3 bases and the J segment 2 bases; nucleotides outside the gene matches: 8. CDR1 and CDR2 from the germline V gene are SNHLY and FYNNEI. The CDR3 runs 16 residues. The chain's CDR3 is CASSEQTGGNTYEQYF. The DNA of the CDR3 is TGTGCCAGCAGTGAGCAGACAGGGGGAAATACCTACGAGCAGTACTTC.

The chain employs TRBV27 and TRBJ2-1, with 11 nucleotides matching TRBD1. The CDR3 consists of 15 residues. Germline CDR1 MNHEY, CDR2 SMNVEV (reference sequence). V shed 6 bases, J shed 4 bases, and the junction held 5 bases outside the gene matches. CDR3 protein: CASSPGTGGYNEQFF. For the CDR3, the DNA is TGTGCCAGCAGCCCCGGGACAGGGGGGTACAATGAGCAGTTCTTC.

The rearrangement links TRBV10-1 to TRBJ2-2; TRBD1 is a possible D gene (7 bases). Germline CDR1 WNHNN, CDR2 SYGVQD (reference sequence). The CDR3 consists of 16 residues. V lost 0 bases and J lost 4, with 12 bases in between. The CDR3 nucleotides read TGCGCCAGCAGTGAGTCGAACAGGGGAGGCACCGGGGAGCTGTTTTTT. Residues: CASSESNRGGTGELFF.

The V gene is TRBV6-6, the J gene TRBJ1-3, with D possibly TRBD1 on 6 matching bases. Germline V gene sequence: CDR1 MNHNY, CDR2 SVGAGI (reference sequence). The CDR3 length is 16 residues. V was trimmed by 5 bases and J by 3 bases, leaving 17 bases between them. The CDR3 nucleotides are TGTGCCAGCAGTCCCGCCAGGGGCTCTAGTGGAAACACCATATATTTT. Amino acids: CASSPARGSSGNTIYF.

The chain has TRBV5-5 and TRBJ1-1; TRBD1 aligns across 11 bases. Trimming at V came to 3 bases and at J to 1 base, leaving 8 bases not matched to a gene. Germline CDR1 is SGHKS and CDR2 is YYEKEE (reference sequence). This CDR3 contains 17 residues. Written as DNA, the CDR3 is TGTGCCAGCAGCTCCGGGACAGGGGGATGGTGGAACACTGAAGCTTTCTTT. Protein product: CASSSGTGGWWNTEAFF.

The rearrangement joins TRBV19 to TRBJ2-2, with a tentative D call TRBD1 (5 bases). Trimming removed 5 bases at V and 5 bases at J, with 12 bases between. Germline loops: CDR1 LNHDA, CDR2 SQIVND (reference sequence). The CDR3 has 14 amino acids. The CDR3 here is CASSLRARTGELFF. DNA of the CDR3: TGTGCCAGTAGTCTCAGGGCGAGGACCGGGGAGCTGTTTTTT.

The DNA for the CDR3 is TGTGCCAGCAGTCCCTGGTCGGACCGGACTGGTGGCTCTGGAAACACCATATATTTT. Translated: CASSPWSDRTGGSGNTIYF. The chain employs TRBV28 and TRBJ1-3; D uncertain. Trimming shortened V by 5 bases and J by 0 bases, and 23 bases separated the two germline ends. Germline values: CDR1 MDHEN, CDR2 SYDVKM. The CDR3 is 19 residues long.

The chain couples TRBV3-1 (or the pseudogene TRBV3-2) to TRBJ1-2; the match to TRBD1 covers 10 bases. Trimming cost V 4 bases and J 4 bases; bases outside gene matches: 6. CDR1 LGHDT and CDR2 YNNKEL come from the germline V gene (reference sequence). The CDR3 contains 15 residues. The CDR3 DNA reads as TGTGCCAGCAGCCCCCCGGGACAGGGGAGCTATGGCTACACCTTC. Its translation: CASSPPGQGSYGYTF.

The V gene is TRBV2, the J gene TRBJ2-1, with D maybe TRBD2 (5 bases). V shed 0 bases and J shed 1 base, with 10 bases lying between them. Per germline, CDR1 SNHLY and CDR2 FYNNEI. The CDR3 covers 16 residues. DNA of the CDR3: TGTGCCAGCAGTGAAGCAACTAGTAGGTCCTACAATGAGCAGTTCTTC. Its translation is CASSEATSRSYNEQFF.

The table lists this clone with a count of one. This sequence joins TRBV19 and TRBJ2-7; 10 bases match TRBD1. The germline CDR1 and CDR2 sequences are LNHDA and SQIVND (reference sequence). J lost 4 bases, V lost 8 bases, and 5 bases had no gene match. The CDR3 covers 13 residues. CDR3 nucleotides: TGTGCCAGTTCCGGGACAGGGGTTTACGAGCAGTACTTC. Residues: CASSGTGVYEQYF.

For the CDR3, the DNA is TGTGCCAGCAGCCCATCTAGCGGTTCCCGCACAGATACGCAGTATTTT. Protein: CASSPSSGSRTDTQYF. The V gene is TRBV7-9, the J gene TRBJ2-3, with 7 bases that match TRBD2. This CDR3 region has 16 residues. Trimming took 5 bases from V and 1 from J; bases not matched to a gene: 9. CDR1 and CDR2 from the germline V gene are SEHNR and FQNEAQ (reference sequence). The whole variable domain, remainder taken from reference TRBV7-9 and TRBJ2-3, is DTGVSQNPRHKITKRGQNVTFRCDPISEHNRLYWYRQTLGQGPEFLTYFQNEAQLEKSRLLSDRFSAERPKGSFSTLEIQRTEQGDSAMYLCASSPSSGSRTDTQYFGPGTRLTVL.